What follows are 25 T cell receptor beta chains derived from one specimen sequenced in a study of blood T cell repertoires in COVID-19. Clones were read by immunoSEQ multiplex PCR, and TCRdb kept only the in-frame ones, dropping some. The top ten hold over 1.5% of the sample, which has over 350,000 clones, about 85% seen once. What was sequenced was PBMCs or T cells enriched from blood (not recorded which). Source of these receptors: a woman younger than 30 with acute COVID-19.

The chain recombines TRBV28 with TRBJ2-1; 8 bases line up with TRBD2. The V gene end was trimmed by 6 bases and the J gene end by 5 bases; junction bases not matched to a gene: 6. CDR1 MDHEN and CDR2 SYDVKM come from the germline V gene. The CDR3 has 14 residues. CDR3 sequence reads: CASSRTSSNNEQFF. CDR3 nucleotides: TGTGCCAGCAGCAGGACTAGCAGCAACAATGAGCAGTTCTTC.

J is TRBJ2-1 and V is TRBV12-2; TRBD1, the D gene given by the table, was not confirmed from the DNA. TRBV12-2 is labeled a pseudogene. The CDR3 extends over 15 amino acids. The CDR3 bases are TGTGCAAGTCGCTTAGAGGGACAGGGGCACAATGAGCAGTTCTTC. Residues: CASRLEGQGHNEQFF.

The chain employs TRBV10-3 and TRBJ1-6; 7 nucleotides agree with TRBD1. The CDR3 totals 16 residues. The germline CDR1 and CDR2 sequences are ENHRY and SYGVKD. Losses at the gene ends were 2 bases for V and 7 bases for J; bases not matched to a gene: 8. CDR3 region: CAISEPTGTVNSPLHF. The CDR3 bases are TGTGCCATCAGTGAGCCCACCGGGACAGTCAATTCACCCCTCCACTTT.

The chain employs TRBV10-2 and TRBJ1-6, with TRBD1 as a possible D gene (5 bases). The germline V and J ends were trimmed by 6 bases and 9 bases, with 18 bases remaining between them. CDR3 length: 15 amino acids. Germline V CDR1 and CDR2: WSHSY, SAAADI. The CDR3 DNA sequence: TGCGCCAGCAGCCCAGGGCCCGCAACAGGTTCACCCCTCCACTTT. Protein product: CASSPGPATGSPLHF.

This clone was found once. The chain links TRBV6-2 or TRBV6-3 to TRBJ1-1; 8 nucleotides agree with TRBD1. After removal of 2 bases from V and 5 bases from J, the junction contained 7 bases not matched to a gene. The length of the CDR3 is 15 residues. Per the germline V gene, CDR1 is MNHEY and CDR2 is SVGEGT. CDR3 sequence: CASSYLRQGQTEAFF. CDR3 coding DNA: TGTGCCAGCAGTTACCTCCGACAGGGGCAAACTGAAGCTTTCTTT.

V is TRBV2 and J is TRBJ1-4, with D possibly being TRBD1 (6 bases). CDR1 and CDR2 (germline): SNHLY, FYNNEI. Between the trimmed V and J ends, which lost 6 bases and 0 bases, there was a span of 11 bases. This CDR3 spans 15 amino acids. CDR3 residues: CASRSTGATNEKLFF. In DNA, the CDR3 is TGTGCCAGCAGGTCGACAGGTGCAACTAATGAAAAACTGTTTTTT.

The chain is built from TRBV10-3 and TRBJ1-2, with 7 bases lining up with TRBD1. The CDR3 loop spans 13 amino acids. Germline V CDR1 and CDR2: ENHRY, SYGVKD. After removal of 5 bases from V and 4 bases from J, the junction contained 4 bases not matched to a gene. DNA of the CDR3: TGTGCCATCAGTTCCGGGACAGTCTATGGCTACACCTTC. Its translation: CAISSGTVYGYTF.

This clone was seen just once. The J gene is TRBJ2-7, the V gene TRBV4-3, with 7 bases aligning to TRBD2. Looked up from germline, CDR1 is LGHNA and CDR2 is YSLEER. The CDR3 sequence is 19 residues long. With V trimmed by 0 bases and J by 2 bases, 16 bases remained unmatched. The CDR3 DNA follows: TGCGCCAGCAGCCAAGAGGGTCCGGGCGGCGGGAGTGTCGCCTACGAGCAGTACTTC. Translation: CASSQEGPGGGSVAYEQYF.

The gene calls are TRBV6-5 and TRBJ2-7, with a weak D call TRBD1 (6 bases). CDR3 length: 15 amino acids. The germline gives CDR1 MNHEY, CDR2 SVGAGI. The V end was cut by 0 bases, the J end by 2 bases, with 11 bases between. This CDR3 is CASSYSLQGTYEQYF. CDR3 bases: TGTGCCAGCAGTTACTCCTTACAGGGAACCTACGAGCAGTACTTC.

The chain couples TRBV7-2 to TRBJ1-3; D may be TRBD1 (5 bases). Germline-derived CDR1 and CDR2 are SGHTA and FQGNSA. Trimming removed 5 bases at V and 8 bases at J, with 25 bases between. The CDR3 loop spans 17 amino acids. The CDR3 sequence: CASSGGGGLARGHTIYF. The CDR3 DNA reads as TGTGCCAGCAGCGGCGGGGGGGGACTGGCCCGCGGGCACACCATATATTTT.

This rearrangement joins TRBV5-4 to TRBJ2-1; 11 bases align to TRBD2. Losses at the gene ends were 4 bases for V and 8 bases for J; bases not matched to a gene: 11. From germline, CDR1 is SGHNT and CDR2 YYREEE (reference sequence). The CDR3 extends over 16 amino acids. The CDR3 here is CASSPPGLAGVDEQFF. The CDR3 DNA is TGTGCCAGCAGCCCACCCGGACTAGCGGGTGTAGATGAGCAGTTCTTC.

CDR3 region: CASSGDYEQYF. The DNA for the CDR3 is TGTGCCAGCTCGGGGGACTACGAGCAGTACTTC. V gene TRBV6-5 combines with J gene TRBJ2-7; maybe TRBD2 (6 bases). Germline CDR1 reads MNHEY; CDR2 reads SVGAGI. This CDR3 spans 11 amino acids. V shed 8 bases and J shed 3 bases, with 8 bases lying between them.

The CDR3 DNA is TGTGCCAGCAGTGCGGGGGGTCTAGCTAACTATGGCTACACCTTC. Amino acid sequence: CASSAGGLANYGYTF. The chain combines TRBV2 with TRBJ1-2; weak D call: TRBD1 (5 bases). The V gene's germline CDR1 is SNHLY and CDR2 FYNNEI. V was clipped by 4 bases and J by 0 bases, with 12 bases between them. CDR3 length: 15 residues.

This chain links TRBV10-3 with TRBJ1-3; 7 positions agree with TRBD1. CDR1 and CDR2 (germline): ENHRY, SYGVKD. The CDR3 is 14 amino acids. With 8 bases clipped from V and 2 bases from J, the junction kept 6 bases outside the gene matches. Here the CDR3 DNA reads TGTGCCATCTCCCGGGACAGCACTGGAAACACCATATATTTT. Translated: CAISRDSTGNTIYF.

The V and J genes are TRBV19 and TRBJ2-1, with TRBD2 matching 8 bases. The CDR3 is made up of 17 amino acids. J was trimmed by 0 bases and V by 3 bases; bases with no gene match: 7. Looked up from germline, CDR1 is LNHDA and CDR2 is SQIVND (reference sequence). The CDR3 loop is CASSILGSGSSYNEQFF. The CDR3 region has the DNA TGTGCCAGTAGTATCTTGGGGAGCGGGAGCTCCTACAATGAGCAGTTCTTC.

V usage is TRBV19 and J usage is TRBJ1-4; D ambiguous. The V gene lost 5 bases and the J gene lost 7 bases, with 14 bases spanning the gap. CDR1 and CDR2 from the germline V gene are LNHDA and SQIVND (reference sequence). The CDR3 is made up of 14 amino acids. CDR3 DNA: TGTGCCAGTAGTGTACCGGGAAAGGGTGAAAAACTGTTTTTT. Encoded protein: CASSVPGKGEKLFF.

The CDR3 DNA follows: TGTGCCAGCAGTTCGGGCAGCGGCTATGGCTACACCTTC. It yields the protein CASSSGSGYGYTF. The chain joins TRBV12-3 or TRBV12-4 to TRBJ1-2, with D unresolved. CDR3 length: 13 residues. V lost 4 bases and J 4 bases, leaving 10 bases between the germline ends.

The rearrangement joins TRBV19 to TRBJ2-6; 8 bases agree with TRBD1. With 6 bases clipped from V and 0 bases from J, the junction kept 4 bases outside the gene matches. The CDR3 runs 16 residues. CDR1 LNHDA and CDR2 SQIVND come from the germline V gene (reference sequence). CDR3 sequence: CASRTGQGSGANVLTF. DNA for the CDR3: TGTGCCAGTAGGACCGGACAGGGCTCTGGGGCCAACGTCCTGACTTTC.

Only one count was recorded for this clone. The chain uses TRBV7-9 and TRBJ2-3, with a possible D match to TRBD2 (5 bases). CDR3 length: 16 residues. Germline assignment: CDR1 SEHNR and CDR2 FQNEAQ (reference sequence). The germline V and J ends were trimmed by 4 bases and 4 bases, with 18 bases remaining between them. Here the CDR3 reads CASSWTWRGRADTQYF. The CDR3 nucleotides are TGTGCCAGCAGCTGGACGTGGAGAGGGCGGGCAGATACGCAGTATTTT.

V usage is TRBV18 and J usage is TRBJ2-5; D is possibly TRBD1 (6 bases). Trimming removed 3 bases from V and 5 bases from J, with 10 bases in between. Germline-derived CDR1 and CDR2 are KGHSH and LQKENI. CDR3 length equals 13 residues. CDR3 residues: CASSPGQWETQYF. The CDR3 DNA follows: TGTGCCAGCTCACCTGGACAGTGGGAGACCCAGTACTTC.

This chain links TRBV19 with TRBJ2-5; D not certain. The CDR3 contains 15 residues. Trimming removed 5 bases from V and 2 bases from J, with 15 bases in between. Looked up from germline, CDR1 is LNHDA and CDR2 is SQIVND (reference sequence). CDR3 nucleotides: TGTGCCAGTAGTTCGTCCAAAGAAGCTCAAGAGACCCAGTACTTC. This encodes CASSSSKEAQETQYF.

The chain recombines TRBV11-3 with TRBJ2-7; the D gene is possibly TRBD1 (5 bases). Germline values: CDR1 SGHNT, CDR2 YENEEA. V lost 0 bases and J 6 bases, leaving 9 bases between the germline ends. This CDR3 has 13 amino acids. The CDR3 is CASSLDGASEQYF. For the CDR3, the DNA is TGTGCCAGCAGCTTAGATGGGGCGTCCGAGCAGTACTTC.

The rearrangement uses TRBV5-1 and TRBJ2-5; 9 bases are a match to TRBD2. Trimming removed 2 bases from V and 5 bases from J; junction bases left unmatched: 4. Germline assignment: CDR1 SGHRS and CDR2 YFSETQ. The CDR3 runs 14 residues. CDR3 in amino acids: CASSFSGGGETQYF. CDR3 sequence (DNA): TGCGCCAGCAGCTTTAGCGGGGGCGGGGAGACCCAGTACTTC. The full variable domain, in which reference TRBV5-1 and TRBJ2-5 provide the parts outside the CDR3, is KAGVTQTPRYLIKTRGQQVTLSCSPISGHRSVSWYQQTPGQGLQFLFEYFSETQRNKGNFPGRFSGRQFSNSRSEMNVSTLELGDSALYLCASSFSGGGETQYFGPGTRLLVL.

The V gene is TRBV7-8, the J gene TRBJ1-3; 9 positions match TRBD1. The V gene end was trimmed by 2 bases and the J gene end by 2 bases; junction bases not matched to a gene: 4. This CDR3 has 16 amino acids. CDR1 and CDR2 from the germline V gene are SGHVS and FQNEAQ. Here the CDR3 DNA reads TGTGCCAGCAGCTTAATGACAGGGGGTACTGGAAACACCATATATTTT. It codes for CASSLMTGGTGNTIYF.

The chain carries TRBV2 and TRBJ2-7; 8 nucleotides align to TRBD1. Germline values: CDR1 SNHLY, CDR2 FYNNEI. The CDR3 runs to 14 residues. V shed 7 bases and J 5 bases; nucleotides not matched to a gene: 10. The CDR3 nucleotides are TGTGCCAGCAAGATTCAGGGGGCTTGGGACGAGCAGTACTTC. Its protein product is CASKIQGAWDEQYF. The whole variable domain, remainder taken from reference TRBV2 and TRBJ2-7, is EPEVTQTPSHQVTQMGQEVILRCVPISNHLYFYWYRQILGQKVEFLVSFYNNEISEKSEIFDDQFSVERPDGSNFTLKIRSTKLEDSAMYFCASKIQGAWDEQYFGPGTRLTVT.